This paragraph reports one T cell receptor beta chain. The data were obtained in a study of blood T cell repertoires in COVID-19. Whole-study context: Whether acute or convalescent, the COVID-19 samples came from the United States, Italy and Spain.

Repertoires were generated with immunoSEQ multiplex PCR, while TCRdb's copy carries only in-frame clones and drops some. The sample consists of roughly 70,000 clones, around 90% of them appearing once. Specimen: peripheral blood. This clonotype was obtained from a human donor with active COVID-19. The donor label of this sample is uncertain.

CDR3 amino acids: CASSSHRSGNTIYF. In nucleotides, the CDR3 is TGTGCCAGCAGTTCCCACAGATCTGGAAACACCATATATTTT. V usage is TRBV28 and J usage is TRBJ1-3; no clear D. V lost 4 bases to trimming and J lost 1 base, with 8 bases between them. This CDR3 region has 14 residues. Germline V CDR1 and CDR2: MDHEN, SYDVKM.